One sample yielded the 6 T cell receptor beta chains listed below, sequenced in a study of vaccination and CD4 T cells after COVID-19. The Oncomine TCR Beta short-read assay was what sequenced the DNA obtained from cultured CD4+ T cells. TCRdb ran MiXCR on the PCR reads and lists one entry per CDR3 protein. The repertoire holds about 16,000 distinct CDR3 sequences, with about 59% as singletons. Documented treatment: 10-day PBMC culture with coronavirus spike peptide pools or control peptides (ViraFEST assay). Their target antigens are unknown. This specimen consisted of CD4+ T cells from blood, cultured in vitro, obtained before SARS-CoV-2 vaccination. The source is a human donor who had recovered from COVID-19.

This chain uses TRBV6-5 with TRBJ2-6; D is perhaps TRBD2 (5 bases). V was shortened by 2 bases and J by 0 bases, with 23 bases between the two germline ends. Germline V CDR1 and CDR2: MNHEY, SVGAGI. The CDR3 extends over 21 amino acids. The CDR3 loop is CASSYPKNNLRVSSGANVLTF. CDR3 nucleotide sequence: TGTGCCAGCAGTTACCCTAAGAATAACTTGCGGGTTAGCTCTGGGGCCAACGTCCTGACTTTC.

This chain uses TRBV5-4 with TRBJ2-5, with no clear D. CDR1 is SGHNT and CDR2 is YYREEE in the germline V gene (reference sequence). This CDR3 contains 13 residues. Trimming took 3 bases from V and 0 from J, leaving 6 bases between them. CDR3 protein: CASSSTYQETQYF. Here the CDR3 DNA reads TGTGCCAGCAGCTCTACGTACCAAGAGACCCAGTACTTC.

V and J are TRBV28 and TRBJ1-5, with TRBD1 matching 7 bases. The V gene end was trimmed by 5 bases and the J gene end by 6 bases; junction bases not matched to a gene: 7. This CDR3 spans 14 amino acids. Per germline, CDR1 MDHEN and CDR2 SYDVKM. This CDR3 reads CASSPDRDGQPQHF. The DNA of the CDR3 is TGTGCCAGCAGTCCCGACAGGGATGGTCAGCCCCAGCATTTT.

This chain uses TRBV7-2 with TRBJ1-5; D not resolved. Trimming removed 2 bases at V and 2 bases at J, with 7 bases between. The CDR3 spans 14 residues. The V gene's germline CDR1 is SGHTA and CDR2 FQGNSA. The CDR3 loop is CASSLSLGNQPQHF. CDR3 sequence (DNA): TGTGCCAGCAGCTTAAGCCTGGGCAATCAGCCCCAGCATTTT.

In nucleotides, the CDR3 is TGTGCCACCAGCAGAGCCACGGGGGCTAACTATGGCTACACCTTC. Translated: CATSRATGANYGYTF. The V call is TRBV15, the J call TRBJ1-2, with D possibly matching TRBD1 (5 bases). This CDR3 comprises 15 residues. The V gene's germline CDR1 is LNHNV and CDR2 YYDKDF (reference sequence). Trimming took off 1 base at V and 0 bases at J, with 9 bases between the two ends.

The V gene is TRBV5-6, the J gene TRBJ1-2; 8 bases line up with TRBD1. The CDR3 runs 13 residues. Losses at the gene ends were 2 bases for V and 6 bases for J; bases not matched to a gene: 3. The germline V gene has CDR1 SGHDT and CDR2 YYEEEE. This chain's CDR3 is CASSFGQGNGYTF. The CDR3 nucleotides read TGTGCCAGCAGCTTTGGACAGGGCAATGGCTACACCTTC.